The clone carrying this T cell receptor beta chain was picked up one time. Other DNA sequences in the same sample also yield this CDR3. Germline values: CDR1 SGHRS, CDR2 YFSETQ. The CDR3 extends over 13 amino acids. Trimming shortened V by 4 bases and J by 0 bases, and 5 bases separated the two germline ends. CD45RO-negative, CCR7-positively selected cells formed the naive CD8 fraction, excluding terminally differentiated effector memory CD45RA+ cells. The record originates from a study of shared clonotypes between healthy human individuals. The method was immunoSEQ multiplex PCR; TCRdb's version includes in-frame clones alone and lacks a portion of them. Of roughly 770,000 clones listed, just over 95% are singletons.

This rearrangement joins TRBV5-1 to TRBJ2-1, with unresolved D. Sequencing input: naive CD8+ T cells sorted from blood. The sequence was collected from a man aged 25 to 45 in good health. CDR3 in amino acids: CASSPDSYNEQFF. The DNA for the CDR3 is TGCGCCAGCAGCCCCGACTCCTACAATGAGCAGTTCTTC.